The sequence of this TCR beta chain was determined in a study of T cell responses to AZD1222 COVID-19 vaccine. The study's findings and limits: Seropositivity was recorded at baseline in only 6 or 7 AZD1222 recipients. White British people made up most donors, females outnumbered males, and clonal diversity was possibly underestimated. Repertoires were obtained only post-peak T cell response.

A note on this clone: Its antigen remains unknown.

The germline V gene encodes CDR1 MGHRA and CDR2 YSYEKL. Trimming left V 3 bases short and J 7 bases short, with 6 bases between. The CDR3 sequence is 12 residues long. The method was immunoSEQ multiplex PCR; TCRdb's version includes in-frame clones alone and lacks a portion of them. The data hold about 68,000 clones, with about 90% observed a single time. This sequence originates from an adult in good health. This rearrangement joins TRBV4-1 to TRBJ1-4; D is unclear. The starting material was peripheral blood, obtained on day 0 of AZD1222 vaccination. In DNA form, the CDR3 reads TGCGCCAGCAGCCAGGTCGGTGAAAAACTGTTTTTT. Translating gives CASSQVGEKLFF.